Listed below are T cell receptor beta chains from one sample, sequenced in a study of OX40 agonist ivuxolimab in advanced cancers. Data came from immunoSEQ multiplex PCR; TCRdb stores just in-frame clones and leaves some out. The profile shows about 50,000 clones, around 85% of them singletons. The sequences come from CD4+ or CD8+ T cells sorted from blood, collected in a trial of the OX40 agonist ivuxolimab. All receptors derive from an adult with an advanced solid tumor such as melanoma, head and neck, liver or kidney cancer. Both conserved end residues are part of each CDR3. D genes are given only for firm matches.

D,J,V,DNA,CDR3
TRBD2,TRBJ2-1,TRBV28,TGTGCCAGCAGTTTGGGGTTTGGACTAGCGGGAGGATCCTACAATGAGCAGTTCTTC,CASSLGFGLAGGSYNEQFF
-,TRBJ2-7,TRBV18,TGTGCCAGCTCCCTGGGAACAGGGCAATACGAGCAGTACTTC,CASSLGTGQYEQYF
-,TRBJ1-5,TRBV6-5,TGTGCCAGCAGCGTTCGACGGAGCAATCAGCCCCAGCATTTT,CASSVRRSNQPQHF
-,TRBJ1-5,TRBV30,TGTGCCTGGAGTGACGCTTGGACAGTCCATAGCAATCAGCCCCAGCATTTT,CAWSDAWTVHSNQPQHF
-,TRBJ2-7,TRBV27,TGTGCCAGCAGTTTTCGCCGGCAGGGCTACGAGCAGTACTTC,CASSFRRQGYEQYF
TRBD1,TRBJ2-1,TRBV18,TGTGCCAGCTCACCATTAGGACAGGGTTATCTAGAGCAGTTCTTC,CASSPLGQGYLEQFF
-,TRBJ2-3,TRBV28,TGTGCCAGCAGTTCGGGATTAAGCACAGATACGCAGTATTTT,CASSSGLSTDTQYF
TRBD1,TRBJ2-3,TRBV15,TGTGCCACCAGCAGAGAAGGACAGGGGAAGGATACGCAGTATTTT,CATSREGQGKDTQYF
-,TRBJ1-4,TRBV5-4,TGTGCCAGCAGCGTAACAGGGTTTAATGAAAAACTGTTTTTT,CASSVTGFNEKLFF
-,TRBJ2-4,TRBV25-1,TGTGCCAGCAGTGGAATACAGTCTCAGTTAGCCAAAAACATTCAGTACTTC,CASSGIQSQLAKNIQYF
-,TRBJ1-1,TRBV2,TGTGCCAGCAGTGAAGCGCGACTCAAAGGCGCTGAAGCTTTCTTT,CASSEARLKGAEAFF
-,TRBJ1-5,TRBV10-2,TGCGCCAGCAGTGAGTCTTCAGGACGCAATCAGCCCCAGCATTTT,CASSESSGRNQPQHF
-,TRBJ2-7,TRBV30,TGTGCCTGGAGTGTCCCAACAGGGTCAGCCTACGAGCAGTACTTC,CAWSVPTGSAYEQYF
-,TRBJ1-4,TRBV10-2,TGCGCCAGCACTAGGGGGGACAAACTGTTTTTT,CASTRGDKLFF